This T cell receptor beta chain was captured by sequencing in a study of T cell responses to AZD1222 COVID-19 vaccine. V was pared by 6 bases and J by 5 bases, with 7 bases between. The V gene's germline CDR1 is DFQATT and CDR2 SNEGSKA (reference sequence). The CDR3 sequence is 11 residues long. As concerns this clone: Its antigen remains unidentified.

Overall study results and limits: Just 5 to 7 AZD1222 recipients were seropositive at baseline. A rise in Spike-specific TCR breadth and depth followed two AZD1222 doses. Among vaccine-associated CD4 TCRs, coverage spanned spike, with dominance at 160-218 and 743-854. Donors skewed white British and female; clonal diversity was possibly underestimated.

The protocol was immunoSEQ multiplex PCR, while the TCRdb copy is restricted to in-frame clones and leaves out a portion. The table lists under 170,000 clones, about 92% of them singletons. The genes are TRBV20-1 and TRBJ1-4; D is undetermined. The TCR comes from an adult who received the AZD1222 COVID-19 vaccine. This sample comprised peripheral blood, obtained 28 days after the second AZD1222 dose. In DNA form, the CDR3 reads TGCAGTGCCGACACAAATGAAAAACTGTTTTTT. It codes for CSADTNEKLFF.